This T cell receptor (beta chain) was recorded in a study of siplizumab effects on memory and regulatory T cells. Between the trimmed V and J ends, which lost 2 bases and 2 bases, there was a span of 15 bases. From germline, CDR1 is LNHDA and CDR2 SQIVND (reference sequence). The CDR3 runs 16 residues. Produced via immunoSEQ multiplex PCR; TCRdb's table is partial and in-frame only. This sample has over 65,000 clones, with just under 95% found just once. This TCR was recovered from a human donor in good health. The material sequenced was CD8+ T cells sorted from blood. The V call is TRBV19, the J call TRBJ1-1; weak D call: TRBD1 (5 bases). The DNA for the CDR3 is TGTGCCAGTAGTATATCAGGGTCGGGGGTAAACACTGAAGCTTTCTTT. Translating gives CASSISGSGVNTEAFF.